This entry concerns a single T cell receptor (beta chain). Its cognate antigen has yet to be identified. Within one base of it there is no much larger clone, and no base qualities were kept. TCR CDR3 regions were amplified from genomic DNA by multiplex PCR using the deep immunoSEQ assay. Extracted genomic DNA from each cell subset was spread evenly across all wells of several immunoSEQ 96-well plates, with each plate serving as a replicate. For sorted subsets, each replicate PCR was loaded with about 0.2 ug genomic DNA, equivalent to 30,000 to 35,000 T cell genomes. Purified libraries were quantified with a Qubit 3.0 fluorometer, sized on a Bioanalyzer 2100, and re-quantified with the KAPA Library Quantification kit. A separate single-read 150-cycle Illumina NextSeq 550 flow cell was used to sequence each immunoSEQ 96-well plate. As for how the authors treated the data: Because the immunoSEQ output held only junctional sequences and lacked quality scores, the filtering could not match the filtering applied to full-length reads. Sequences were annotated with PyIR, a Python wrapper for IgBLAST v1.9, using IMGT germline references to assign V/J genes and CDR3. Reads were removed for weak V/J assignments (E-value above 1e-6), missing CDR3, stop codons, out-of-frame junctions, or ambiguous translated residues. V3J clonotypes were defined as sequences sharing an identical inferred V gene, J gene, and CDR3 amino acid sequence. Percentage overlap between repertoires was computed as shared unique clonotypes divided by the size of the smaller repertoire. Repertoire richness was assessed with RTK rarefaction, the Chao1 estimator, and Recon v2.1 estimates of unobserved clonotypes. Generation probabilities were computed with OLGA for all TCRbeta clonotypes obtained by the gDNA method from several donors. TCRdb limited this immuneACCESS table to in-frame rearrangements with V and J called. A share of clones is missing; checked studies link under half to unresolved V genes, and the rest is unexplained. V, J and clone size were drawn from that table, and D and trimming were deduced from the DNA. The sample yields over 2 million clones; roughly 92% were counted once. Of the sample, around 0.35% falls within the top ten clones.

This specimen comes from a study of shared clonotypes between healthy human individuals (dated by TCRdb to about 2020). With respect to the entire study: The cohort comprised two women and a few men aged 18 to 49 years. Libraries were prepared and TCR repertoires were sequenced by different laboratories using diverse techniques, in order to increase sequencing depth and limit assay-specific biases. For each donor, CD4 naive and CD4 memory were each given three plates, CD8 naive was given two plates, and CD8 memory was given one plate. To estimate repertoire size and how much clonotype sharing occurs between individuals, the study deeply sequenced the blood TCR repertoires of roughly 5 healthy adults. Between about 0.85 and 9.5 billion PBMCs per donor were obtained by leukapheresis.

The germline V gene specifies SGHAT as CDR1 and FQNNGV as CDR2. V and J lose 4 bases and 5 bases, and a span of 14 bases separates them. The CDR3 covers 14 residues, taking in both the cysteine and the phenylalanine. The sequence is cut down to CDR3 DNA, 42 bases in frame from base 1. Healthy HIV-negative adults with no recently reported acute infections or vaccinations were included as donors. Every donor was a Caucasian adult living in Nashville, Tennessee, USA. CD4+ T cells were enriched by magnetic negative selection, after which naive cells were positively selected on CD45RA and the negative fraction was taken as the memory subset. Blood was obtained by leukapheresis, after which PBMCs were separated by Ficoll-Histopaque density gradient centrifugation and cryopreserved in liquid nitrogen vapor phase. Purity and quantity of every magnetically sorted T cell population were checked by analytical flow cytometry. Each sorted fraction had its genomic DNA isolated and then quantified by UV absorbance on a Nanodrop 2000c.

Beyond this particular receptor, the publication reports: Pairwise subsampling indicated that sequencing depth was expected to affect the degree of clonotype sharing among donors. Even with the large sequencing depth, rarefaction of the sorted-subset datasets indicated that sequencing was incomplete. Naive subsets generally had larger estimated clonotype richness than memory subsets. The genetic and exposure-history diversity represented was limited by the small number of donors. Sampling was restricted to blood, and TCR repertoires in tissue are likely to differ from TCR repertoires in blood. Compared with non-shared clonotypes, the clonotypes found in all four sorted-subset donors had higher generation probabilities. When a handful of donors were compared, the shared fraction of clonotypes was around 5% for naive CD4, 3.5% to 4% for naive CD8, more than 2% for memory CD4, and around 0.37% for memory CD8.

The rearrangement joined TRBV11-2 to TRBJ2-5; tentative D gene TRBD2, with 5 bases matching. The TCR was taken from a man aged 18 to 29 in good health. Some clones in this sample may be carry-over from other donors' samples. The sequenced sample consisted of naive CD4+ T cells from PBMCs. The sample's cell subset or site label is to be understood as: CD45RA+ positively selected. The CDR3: CASSSGLSRETQYF. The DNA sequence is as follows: TGTGCCAGCAGCTCCGGACTGTCACGGGAGACCCAGTACTTC.